This T cell receptor beta chain originates from a study of prognosis after radiotherapy for stage I lung cancer. TCR beta CDR3 was amplified from genomic DNA by two-round multiplex PCR. First-round PCR employed TRBV- and TRBJ-specific primers for each gene. TCRdb re-called the multiplex PCR reads with MiXCR, one entry per CDR3 protein. Here the sample spans tens of thousands of distinct CDR3 sequences, under 35% being singletons. Many counts were recorded for this clonotype. Its antigen is not identified. Study-wide results and caveats: Lower Shannon entropy after stereotactic body radiation therapy was observed in patients who went on to develop distant metastases.

Losses at the gene ends were 7 bases for V and 8 bases for J; bases not matched to a gene: 18. The V gene's germline CDR1 is LNHDA and CDR2 SQIVND (reference sequence). The CDR3 sequence is 16 residues long. This chain links TRBV19 with TRBJ2-3; 7 bases align to TRBD2. This clonotype was sampled from a donor over 45 with non-small cell lung cancer. The material was PBMCs, obtained before or after stereotactic body radiation therapy (not recorded which). CDR3 residues: CASTRRGASGAGTQYF. Written as DNA, the CDR3 is TGTGCCAGTACACGAAGAGGGGCTAGCGGAGCAGGTACGCAGTATTTT. Full variable domain (outside the CDR3, taken from reference TRBV19 and TRBJ2-3): DGGITQSPKYLFRKEGQNVTLSCEQNLNHDAMYWYRQDPGQGLRLIYYSQIVNDFQKGDIAEGYSVSREKKESFPLTVTSAQKNPTAFYLCASTRRGASGAGTQYFGPGTRLTVL.